This T cell receptor beta chain was obtained from a study of T cell responses to AZD1222 COVID-19 vaccine. Second-dose groups at about 4 or about 12 weeks were pooled. Note on this clone: An end of the junction differs from the germline gene, which may be a read error.

This CDR3 has 13 residues. Germline CDR1 reads SSHAT; CDR2 reads FNYEAQ (reference sequence). Some clones are missing from TCRdb's copy, which holds only in-frame ones; the method was immunoSEQ multiplex PCR. The sample includes 150,000 to 200,000 clones, about 90% of them seen just once. This receptor was taken from an adult who received the AZD1222 COVID-19 vaccine. The chain employs TRBV7-7 and TRBJ2-3, with TRBD1 matching 9 bases. The sample here was peripheral blood, taken 28 days after the second AZD1222 dose. The CDR3 protein is CASSRDREDTQYF. CDR3 in DNA: TGTGCTAGCAGTAGGGACAGGGAAGATACGCAGTATTTT.